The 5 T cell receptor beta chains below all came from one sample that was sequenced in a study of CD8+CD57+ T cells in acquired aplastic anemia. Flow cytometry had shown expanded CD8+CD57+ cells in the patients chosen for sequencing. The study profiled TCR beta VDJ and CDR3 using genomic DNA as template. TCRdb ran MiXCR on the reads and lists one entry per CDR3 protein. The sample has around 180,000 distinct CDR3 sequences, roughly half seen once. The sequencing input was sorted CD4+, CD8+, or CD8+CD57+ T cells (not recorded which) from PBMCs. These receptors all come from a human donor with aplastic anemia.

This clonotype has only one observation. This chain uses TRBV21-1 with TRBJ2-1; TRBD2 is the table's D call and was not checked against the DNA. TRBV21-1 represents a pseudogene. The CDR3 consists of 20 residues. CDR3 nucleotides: TGTGCCAGCAGCAAACGACTAGCGGGAGTGCGTAGTAAGGATTCGGATGAGCAGTTCTTC. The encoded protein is CASSKRLAGVRSKDSDEQFF.

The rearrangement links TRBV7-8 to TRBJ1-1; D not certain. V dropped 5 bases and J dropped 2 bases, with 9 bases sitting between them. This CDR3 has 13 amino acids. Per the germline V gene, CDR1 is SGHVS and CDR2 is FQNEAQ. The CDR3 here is CASSKWRNTEAFF. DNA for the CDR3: TGTGCCAGCAGCAAATGGAGAAACACTGAAGCTTTCTTT.

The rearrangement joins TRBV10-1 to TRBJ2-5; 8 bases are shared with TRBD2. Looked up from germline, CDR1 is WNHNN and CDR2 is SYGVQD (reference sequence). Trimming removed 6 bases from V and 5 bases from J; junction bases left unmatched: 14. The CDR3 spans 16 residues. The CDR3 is CASSPVGSGIQETQYF. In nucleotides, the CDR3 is TGCGCCAGCAGCCCCGTTGGTAGCGGGATTCAGGAGACCCAGTACTTC.

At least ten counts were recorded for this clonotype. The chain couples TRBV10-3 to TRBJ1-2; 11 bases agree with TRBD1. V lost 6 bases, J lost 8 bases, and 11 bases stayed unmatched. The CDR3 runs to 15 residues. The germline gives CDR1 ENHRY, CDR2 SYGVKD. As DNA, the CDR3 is TGTGCCATCAGGGAGGACAGGGGGCAGAGGGGAGGCTACACCTTC. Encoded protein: CAIREDRGQRGGYTF.

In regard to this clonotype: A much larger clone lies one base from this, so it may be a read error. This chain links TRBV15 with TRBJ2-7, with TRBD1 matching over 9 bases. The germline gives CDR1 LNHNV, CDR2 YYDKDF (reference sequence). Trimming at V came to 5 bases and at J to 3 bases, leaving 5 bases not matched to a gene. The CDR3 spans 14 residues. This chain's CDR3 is CATSDRTGVYEQYF. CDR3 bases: TGTGCCACCAGCGACCGGACAGGGGTCTACGAGCAGTACTTC.